Following are 22 T cell receptor beta chains from one sample sequenced in a study of cytomegalovirus exposure and HLA in healthy donors. The PCR ran on 60 Vbeta and 13 Jbeta primers. Repertoires were generated with immunoSEQ multiplex PCR, while TCRdb's copy carries only in-frame clones and drops some. The data show 95,000 or so clones, about 76% seen once. The sample was PBMCs. The receptors derive from a woman aged 70-85 years in good health and CMV-seropositive.

This clone was detected only a few times. The chain is built from TRBV5-6 and TRBJ2-7, with 8 bases matching TRBD1. J was trimmed by 5 bases and V by 4 bases; bases with no gene match: 14. Germline V gives CDR1 SGHDT, CDR2 YYEEEE. The CDR3 covers 16 residues. The CDR3 nucleotides read TGTGCCAGCAGCCGGATTTCGCTAAACAGGGGGAACGAGCAGTACTTC. Protein product: CASSRISLNRGNEQYF.

V gene TRBV29-1 combines with J gene TRBJ2-1, with a possible D match to TRBD1 (7 bases). V lost 3 bases to trimming and J lost 7 bases, with 13 bases between them. Germline V gene lookup returns CDR1 SQVTM and CDR2 ANQGSEA. There are 13 residues in the CDR3. CDR3 DNA sequence: TGCAGCGTTGATCAGGGGGAGGCTAATGAGCAGTTCTTC. Encoded protein: CSVDQGEANEQFF.

This clone came up a few times. This chain joins TRBV6-6 and TRBJ2-3; unclear D gene. Germline CDR1 MNHNY, CDR2 SVGAGI (reference sequence). The CDR3 length is 14 residues. Trimming left V 5 bases short and J 2 bases short, with 11 bases between. This CDR3 reads CASSPGTSTDTQYF. CDR3 coding DNA: TGTGCCAGCAGTCCAGGCACCTCCACAGATACGCAGTATTTT.

The V gene is TRBV5-1, the J gene TRBJ2-3; tentatively, D is TRBD2 (5 bases). CDR1 is SGHRS and CDR2 is YFSETQ in the germline V gene. The CDR3 is made up of 18 amino acids. V was clipped by 3 bases and J by 3 bases, with 23 bases between them. The CDR3 here is CASSSGNRLGEGTDTQYF. The CDR3 bases are TGCGCCAGCAGCTCGGGAAACAGACTGGGCGAAGGAACAGATACGCAGTATTTT. Variable domain in full (rest from reference TRBV5-1 and TRBJ2-3): KAGVTQTPRYLIKTRGQQVTLSCSPISGHRSVSWYQQTPGQGLQFLFEYFSETQRNKGNFPGRFSGRQFSNSRSEMNVSTLELGDSALYLCASSSGNRLGEGTDTQYFGPGTRLTVL.

The chain carries TRBV27 and TRBJ1-2, with 10 bases that match TRBD1. The CDR3 totals 16 residues. The germline V gene encodes CDR1 MNHEY and CDR2 SMNVEV (reference sequence). The V and J ends lost 2 bases and 6 bases, in that order; junction bases with no gene match: 9. The CDR3 sequence: CASSLANDRGQDGYTF. In DNA form, the CDR3 reads TGTGCCAGCAGTTTAGCCAATGACAGGGGGCAGGATGGCTACACCTTC.

This chain links TRBV5-6 with TRBJ2-7; no firm D call. Trimming took 2 bases from V and 2 from J, leaving 11 bases between them. Germline V gene sequence: CDR1 SGHDT, CDR2 YYEEEE. This CDR3 is built from 14 residues. The CDR3 spells CASSFSDTTYEQYF. The CDR3 DNA sequence: TGTGCCAGCAGCTTCTCAGATACCACCTACGAGCAGTACTTC.

The V gene is TRBV2, the J gene TRBJ2-2; 7 bases agree with TRBD1. CDR3 length: 14 amino acids. CDR1 and CDR2 (germline): SNHLY, FYNNEI. The ends lost 6 bases at V and 0 bases at J; junction bases unmatched: 1. This chain's CDR3 is CASRTGPNTGELFF. The DNA for the CDR3 is TGTGCCAGCAGGACAGGGCCGAACACCGGGGAGCTGTTTTTT.

The J gene is TRBJ2-3, the V gene TRBV30; 7 nucleotides align to TRBD2. Germline V gene lookup returns CDR1 GTSNPN and CDR2 SVGIG (reference sequence). The CDR3 loop spans 13 amino acids. The V and J ends lost 4 bases and 5 bases, in that order; junction bases with no gene match: 6. The CDR3 loop is CAWTTGGGDTQYF. CDR3 in DNA: TGTGCCTGGACGACGGGGGGTGGAGATACGCAGTATTTT. The full variable domain, rest sourced from reference TRBV30 and TRBJ2-3, is SQTIHQWPATLVQPVGSPLSLECTVEGTSNPNLYWYRQAAGRGLQLLFYSVGIGQISSEVPQNLSASRPQDRQFILSSKKLLLSDSGFYLCAWTTGGGDTQYFGPGTRLTVL.

The chain recombines TRBV19 with TRBJ2-6; a weak D match, TRBD2 (5 bases). CDR3 length: 17 amino acids. Germline V gene sequence: CDR1 LNHDA, CDR2 SQIVND (reference sequence). V was clipped by 6 bases and J by 2 bases, with 17 bases between them. CDR3 residues: CASSSGVGVAGANVLTF. In DNA, the CDR3 is TGTGCCAGTAGCTCAGGAGTCGGGGTAGCTGGGGCCAACGTCCTGACTTTC.

This rearrangement joins TRBV21-1 to TRBJ1-5; the tabulated D call, TRBD1, remains unverified against the DNA. TRBV21-1 is a recognized pseudogene. The CDR3 has 12 residues. CDR3 loop: CASIRSNQPQHF. CDR3 bases: TGTGCCAGCATCAGGAGCAATCAGCCCCAGCATTTT.

The chain combines TRBV19 with TRBJ2-7; TRBD2 matches 8 bases. The CDR3 is made up of 16 amino acids. CDR1 LNHDA and CDR2 SQIVND come from the germline V gene (reference sequence). V shed 6 bases, J shed 3 bases, and the junction held 13 bases outside the gene matches. CDR3 in DNA: TGTGCCAGTAGCCCTCGGACTAGCCGGGGAGACTACGAGCAGTACTTC. It translates to CASSPRTSRGDYEQYF.

The chain carries TRBV9 and TRBJ1-3, with TRBD1 as a possible D gene (5 bases). Trimming removed 2 bases from V and 0 bases from J, with 9 bases in between. The germline V gene encodes CDR1 SGDLS and CDR2 YYNGEE. The CDR3 covers 15 residues. CDR3 DNA sequence: TGTGCCAGCAGCGTTACAGGAGACTCTGGAAACACCATATATTTT. This codes for CASSVTGDSGNTIYF.

V usage is TRBV5-5 and J usage is TRBJ2-7; 8 bases match TRBD1. Germline values: CDR1 SGHKS, CDR2 YYEKEE (reference sequence). J lost 7 bases, V lost 0 bases, and 9 bases had no gene match. The CDR3 has 15 residues. CDR3 DNA: TGTGCCAGCAGCTTGGATGGGACAGGTGGGGGAGAGCAGTACTTC. It translates to CASSLDGTGGGEQYF.

This rearrangement joins TRBV6-4 to TRBJ2-3; the match to TRBD2 covers 11 bases. The J segment lost 6 bases and the V segment lost 4 bases, leaving 9 bases of the junction unmatched. The V gene's germline CDR1 is MRHNA and CDR2 SNTAGT. The CDR3 is 16 amino acids. The CDR3 DNA sequence: TGTGCCAGCAGTGTGGAAACTAGCGGGAGTTTGGATACGCAGTATTTT. Protein sequence: CASSVETSGSLDTQYF.

The gene calls are TRBV7-2 and TRBJ1-1; tentative D call: TRBD1 (5 bases). This CDR3 spans 13 amino acids. V lost 5 bases and J lost 8, with 15 bases in between. Germline CDR1 SGHTA, CDR2 FQGNSA. CDR3 amino acids: CASSPGGGREAFF. The CDR3 DNA sequence: TGTGCCAGCAGCCCCGGGGGGGGAAGGGAAGCTTTCTTT.

In this sample, this clone turned up once. This chain uses TRBV5-5 with TRBJ1-6, with TRBD1 as a possible D gene (5 bases). This CDR3 comprises 15 residues. Trimming cost V 0 bases and J 8 bases, with 12 bases left between them. The germline V gene encodes CDR1 SGHKS and CDR2 YYEKEE (reference sequence). The DNA of the CDR3 is TGTGCCAGCAGCTTGGAGCAGGGTCTATATTCACCCCTCCACTTT. Translated: CASSLEQGLYSPLHF.

Worth noting for this clone: The junction departs from the called germline gene at one end, perhaps through a read error. The chain uses TRBV7-9 and TRBJ2-2, with 8 bases aligning to TRBD2. In germline, CDR1 is SEHNR, CDR2 FQNEAQ (reference sequence). This CDR3 region has 16 residues. Written as DNA, the CDR3 is TGTTCCAGCAGCTTAAAACTAGCGGTTATCACCGGGGAGCTGTTTTTT. Amino acids: CSSSLKLAVITGELFF.

The chain recombines TRBV6-6 with TRBJ1-1; D gene ambiguous. The CDR3 is 13 amino acids. V was trimmed by 2 bases and J by 1 base, leaving 5 bases between them. Germline V CDR1 and CDR2: MNHNY, SVGAGI (reference sequence). The CDR3 nucleotides are TGTGCCAGCAGTTACACAGAGAACACTGAAGCTTTCTTT. This encodes CASSYTENTEAFF.

V usage is TRBV19 and J usage is TRBJ2-3, with 10 bases identical to TRBD2. The germline CDR1 and CDR2 sequences are LNHDA and SQIVND (reference sequence). This CDR3 is built from 14 residues. J gave up 5 bases and V 8 bases, and 7 bases lay outside the gene matches. As DNA, the CDR3 is TGTGCCAGTCGGACTAGCGGAGGGGGAGATACGCAGTATTTT. It translates to CASRTSGGGDTQYF. Supplemented by reference TRBV19 and TRBJ2-3, the full variable domain reads DGGITQSPKYLFRKEGQNVTLSCEQNLNHDAMYWYRQDPGQGLRLIYYSQIVNDFQKGDIAEGYSVSREKKESFPLTVTSAQKNPTAFYLCASRTSGGGDTQYFGPGTRLTVL.

This sequence joins TRBV6-6 and TRBJ2-6; D perhaps matches TRBD2 (6 bases). Trimming pared 6 bases from V and 0 bases from J, leaving 12 bases between. Germline values: CDR1 MNHNY, CDR2 SVGAGI (reference sequence). The CDR3 runs 16 residues. CDR3 region: CASSPWGLSGANVLTF. CDR3 DNA: TGTGCCAGCAGCCCCTGGGGACTCTCTGGGGCCAACGTCCTGACTTTC.

V and J are TRBV7-8 and TRBJ2-6; D unclear. Trimming pared 5 bases from V and 6 bases from J, leaving 8 bases between. Germline V gene lookup returns CDR1 SGHVS and CDR2 FQNEAQ. The CDR3 runs 13 residues. Here the CDR3 reads CASSPVVANVLTF. The CDR3 region has the DNA TGTGCCAGCAGCCCCGTTGTGGCCAACGTCCTGACTTTC.

The chain links TRBV7-2 to TRBJ2-5; D is unresolved. Looked up from germline, CDR1 is SGHTA and CDR2 is FQGNSA. The ends were cut back, 1 base at V and 2 bases at J, with 5 bases in the middle. The CDR3 has 13 residues. This chain's CDR3 is CASSLGRQETQYF. The CDR3 DNA reads TGTGCCAGCAGCTTAGGCAGACAAGAGACCCAGTACTTC.